A selection of T cell receptor beta chains follows, all from one sample in a study of blood T cell repertoires in COVID-19. Measured with immunoSEQ multiplex PCR; TCRdb has only the in-frame clones, and not every one. This table has roughly 41,000 clones, around 87% appearing once. The sample consisted of peripheral blood. The receptors derive from a human donor in a cohort sampled during active COVID-19. The CDR3 runs from the conserved cysteine through the conserved F or W. Fields, in order: D gene, V gene, J gene, clone size, CDR3 DNA, CDR3 protein. A D gene is named only where the DNA matches it firmly. Clone size is not always given. Where it is, it says once, few, many or a class for expanded clones.

>TRBD1|TRBV14|TRBJ2-7|NA
TGTGCCAGCAGCCAGCCGGGACAGTACTACGAGCAGTACTTC
CASSQPGQYYEQYF
>NA|TRBV5-1|TRBJ1-1|NA
TGCGCCAGCAGCTTAGGGGACACTGAAGCTTTCTTT
CASSLGDTEAFF
>NA|TRBV11-2|TRBJ1-2|NA
TGTGCCAGCAGCCTACCGAGGGGGGGCCCGGATCCTTACTATGGCTACACCTTC
CASSLPRGGPDPYYGYTF
>TRBD1|TRBV7-6|TRBJ1-3|NA
TGTGCCAGCAGCTTAGGGACAGGGAGTATAAACACCATATATTTT
CASSLGTGSINTIYF
>NA|TRBV9|TRBJ1-5|NA
TGTGCCAGCAGCGGTAAACAGGGACGGATTCAGCCCCAGCATTTT
CASSGKQGRIQPQHF
>TRBD2|TRBV9|TRBJ2-7|NA
TGTGCCAGCAGCGCCCGACTAGCGGGAGGGTCCTACGAGCAGTACTTC
CASSARLAGGSYEQYF
>NA|TRBV2|TRBJ1-1|NA
TGTGCCAGCAGTGAATGGGCGGGGAACACTGAAGCTTTCTTT
CASSEWAGNTEAFF
>TRBD2|TRBV9|TRBJ2-2|NA
TGTGCCAGCAGCGTAGGACTAGCGTTAGGCGGGGAGCTGTTTTTT
CASSVGLALGGELFF
>NA|TRBV5-1|TRBJ2-7|NA
TGCGCCAGCAGCTTGGGTGGGGGGTCGACCTACGAGCAGTACTTC
CASSLGGGSTYEQYF
>NA|TRBV5-1|TRBJ2-7|NA
TGCGCCAGCAGCTTGGAGGACAGCTACGAGCAGTACTTC
CASSLEDSYEQYF
>TRBD1|TRBV30|TRBJ1-3|NA
TGTGCCTGGAGACAGGGGATAGGAAACACCATATATTTT
CAWRQGIGNTIYF
>TRBD2|TRBV5-8|TRBJ2-1|NA
TGTGCCAGCATCTATCTAGCGGGAGGGCCCAATGAGCAGTTCTTC
CASIYLAGGPNEQFF
>TRBD1|TRBV18|TRBJ1-6|few
TGTGCCAGCTCACCTGACAGGGACACATCACCCCTCCACTTT
CASSPDRDTSPLHF
>TRBD1|TRBV18|TRBJ2-5|NA
TGTGCCAGCTCACCGACAGGGCCAGAGACCCAGTACTTC
CASSPTGPETQYF
>TRBD2|TRBV5-1|TRBJ2-3|NA
TGCGCCAGCAGCTTGGAGCCAGCGGGAGGAACAGATACGCAGTATTTT
CASSLEPAGGTDTQYF
>TRBD2|TRBV6-5|TRBJ2-7|NA
TGTGCCAGCAGATCGGGACTAGCGGGAGTCGAGCAGTACTTC
CASRSGLAGVEQYF
>TRBD1|TRBV6-6|TRBJ1-1|NA
TGTGCCAGCAGTTCCACCGTGGGACAGGGGAACACTGAAGCTTTCTTT
CASSSTVGQGNTEAFF
>TRBD1|TRBV6-6|TRBJ1-3|once
TGTGCCAGCAGTTCCGAACAGGGGGCGGCTGGAAACACCATATATTTT
CASSSEQGAAGNTIYF
>NA|TRBV19|TRBJ1-5|once
TGTGCCAGTAGTATTCGGCCCAGGGAATCAAGGCAGCCCCAGCATTTT
CASSIRPRESRQPQHF
>NA|TRBV6-1|TRBJ1-2|NA
TGTGCCAGCAGTGAAGCGCGTGGGGGGGAAGGCTACACCTTC
CASSEARGGEGYTF
>NA|TRBV28|TRBJ1-2|NA
TGTGCCAGTTCCCGGGTTGAAGAGATTAACTATGGCTACACCTTC
CASSRVEEINYGYTF
>NA|TRBV15|TRBJ2-7|NA
TGTGCCACCAGCAGAGATGCAGAACCCTACGAGCAGTACTTC
CATSRDAEPYEQYF
>TRBD2|TRBV4-3|TRBJ2-2|NA
TGCGCCAGCAGCCAAGATGCGGGGGGGCTTATCACCGGGGAGCTGTTTTTT
CASSQDAGGLITGELFF
>NA|TRBV11-2|TRBJ1-4|NA
TGTGCCAGCAGCTTAGGCGAACTAGGAAAACTGTTTTTT
CASSLGELGKLFF
>NA|TRBV19|TRBJ2-5|once
TGTGCCAGTAGTGGAGTCCTGGGAGGAGAGACCCAGTACTTC
CASSGVLGGETQYF
>TRBD2|TRBV7-2|TRBJ2-1|NA
TGTGCCAGCAGCTTGGGCGGGAGGGCCTATGAGCAGTTCTTC
CASSLGGRAYEQFF
>TRBD2|TRBV27|TRBJ2-5|NA
TGTGCCAGCAGACCGTGGGGGGGTGGAGAGACCCAGTACTTC
CASRPWGGGETQYF
>TRBD2|TRBV7-6|TRBJ2-7|NA
TGTGCCAGCAGCTGGGGCGGGGGGGAATACGAGCAGTACTTC
CASSWGGGEYEQYF
>NA|TRBV7-2|TRBJ1-1|NA
TGTGCCAGCAGCTCCCCAGGTTTGAGCACTGAAGCTTTCTTT
CASSSPGLSTEAFF
>TRBD2|TRBV4-1|TRBJ2-7|NA
TGCGCCACCTCACGGGGGATCGGACTAGCGCTGTACGAGCAGTACTTC
CATSRGIGLALYEQYF
>TRBD1|TRBV27|TRBJ1-1|NA
TGTGCCAGCCAGTCCCCGGACAGGGGGGTTGAAGCTTTCTTT
CASQSPDRGVEAFF
>TRBD2|TRBV6-5|TRBJ2-1|once
TGTGCCAGCAGTTACACTAGCGAGTCCTACAATGAGCAGTTCTTC
CASSYTSESYNEQFF